The source of this TCR beta chain is a study of T-cell reconstitution after alpha-beta-depleted transplantation in children. Regarding the study as a whole: Several patients had high TCRbeta diversity at day 60; it came from surviving recipient T cells and thymic progenitors. T-cell numbers and diversity, one year after transplant, stemmed largely from T cells that were newly produced. Where alpha-beta T cells came from about two months after transplant was reportedly several hundred expanded graft clones.

With regard to this clonotype: Antigen: not known.

V gave up 4 bases and J gave up 2 bases, with 9 bases separating them. The CDR3 runs 15 residues. Per germline, CDR1 LGHDT and CDR2 YNNKEL (reference sequence). Unique molecular identifiers were incorporated when the TCRbeta library was constructed. TCRdb re-called the PCR reads with MiXCR, one entry per CDR3 protein. The sample contains 250,000 to 350,000 distinct CDR3 sequences, approximately 23% of which appear only once. The receptor's source is a male patient under 18 who had a stem cell transplant for acute lymphoblastic leukemia, so the T cells may come from the graft donor. The chain has TRBV3-1 and TRBJ2-6, with TRBD1 as a possible D gene (5 bases). Sequencing used PBMCs, mostly from graft donor cells, obtained 180 days after TCRalphabeta/CD19-depleted stem cell transplant. The CDR3 here is CASSLGHPGANVLTF. The DNA for the CDR3 is TGTGCCAGCAGCCTAGGACATCCTGGGGCCAACGTCCTGACTTTC.